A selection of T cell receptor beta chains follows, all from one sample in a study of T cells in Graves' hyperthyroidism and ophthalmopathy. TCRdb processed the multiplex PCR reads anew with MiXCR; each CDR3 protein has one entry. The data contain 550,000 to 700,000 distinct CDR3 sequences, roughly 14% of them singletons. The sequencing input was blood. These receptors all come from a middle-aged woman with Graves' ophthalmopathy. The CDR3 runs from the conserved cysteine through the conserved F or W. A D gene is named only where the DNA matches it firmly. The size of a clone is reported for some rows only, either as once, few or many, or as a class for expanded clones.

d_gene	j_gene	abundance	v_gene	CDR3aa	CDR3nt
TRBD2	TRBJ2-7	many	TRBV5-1	CASSSTSGSYEQYF	TGTGCCAGCAGTTCGACTAGCGGCTCCTACGAGCAGTACTTC
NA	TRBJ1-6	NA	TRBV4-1	CASSQGDRRDSPLHF	TGCGCCAGCAGCCAAGGAGACCGGCGGGATTCACCCCTCCACTTT
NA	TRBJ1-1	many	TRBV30	CAWSVLGRAEAFF	TGTGCCTGGAGTGTACTAGGTAGGGCAGAAGCTTTCTTT
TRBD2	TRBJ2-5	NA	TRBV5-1	CASSLFGLAGEEETQYF	TGCGCCAGCAGCTTGTTCGGACTAGCGGGAGAGGAAGAGACCCAGTACTTC
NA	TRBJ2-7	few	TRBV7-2	CASSPWKGYEQYF	TGTGCCAGCAGCCCGTGGAAGGGGTACGAGCAGTACTTC
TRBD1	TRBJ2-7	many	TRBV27	CASTPGTGGFNEQYF	TGTGCCAGCACCCCCGGGACAGGGGGCTTCAACGAGCAGTACTTC
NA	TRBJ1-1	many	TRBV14	CASSPPFSEAFF	TGTGCCAGCAGCCCCCCCTTCAGTGAAGCTTTCTTT
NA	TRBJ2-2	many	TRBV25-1	CASSEYGGGGVFTGELFF	TGTGCCAGCAGTGAATATGGTGGAGGGGGAGTGTTCACCGGGGAGCTGTTTTTT
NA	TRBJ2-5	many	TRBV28	CASSFQSPGETQYF	TGTGCCAGCAGTTTCCAGTCGCCGGGGGAGACCCAGTACTTC
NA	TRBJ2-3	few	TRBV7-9	CASSFNQRDTQYF	TGTGCCAGCAGCTTTAACCAGCGAGATACGCAGTATTTT
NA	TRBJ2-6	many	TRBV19	CASSSRPGTRSGANVLTF	TGTGCCAGTAGTTCGCGTCCCGGGACTCGCTCTGGGGCCAACGTCCTGACTTTC
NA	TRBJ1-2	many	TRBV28	CASGEQDGYGYTF	TGTGCCAGCGGGGAGCAGGATGGGTATGGCTACACCTTC
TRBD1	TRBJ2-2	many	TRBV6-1	CASSPTGGAFTGELFF	TGTGCCAGCAGTCCCACAGGGGGCGCGTTCACCGGGGAGCTGTTTTTT
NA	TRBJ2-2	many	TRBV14	CASSQETATGELFF	TGTGCCAGCAGCCAAGAGACAGCCACCGGGGAGCTGTTTTTT
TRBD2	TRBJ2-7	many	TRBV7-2	CASSFGLAMVEQYF	TGTGCCAGCAGCTTCGGACTAGCAATGGTAGAGCAGTACTTC
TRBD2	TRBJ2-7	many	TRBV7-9	CASTLAGVYEQYF	TGTGCCAGCACCCTAGCGGGAGTCTACGAGCAGTACTTC
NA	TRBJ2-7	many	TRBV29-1	CSVVASVTYEQYF	TGCAGCGTTGTGGCTAGCGTTACCTACGAGCAGTACTTC
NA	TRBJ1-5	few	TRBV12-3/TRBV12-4	CASSHGILGGQPQHF	TGTGCCAGCAGCCACGGGATTTTAGGAGGTCAGCCCCAGCATTTT
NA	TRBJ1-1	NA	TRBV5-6	CVSSLGGWGTEAFF	TGTGTCAGCAGCTTAGGGGGTTGGGGCACTGAAGCTTTCTTT
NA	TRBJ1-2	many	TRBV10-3	CAISEEAWADYGYTF	TGTGCCATCAGTGAGGAGGCCTGGGCGGACTATGGCTACACCTTC
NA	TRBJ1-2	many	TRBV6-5	CASSYLGLAYGYTF	TGTGCCAGCAGTTACCTAGGGCTGGCCTATGGCTACACCTTC
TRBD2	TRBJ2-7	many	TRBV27	CASSPGLAGGLEQYF	TGTGCCAGCAGTCCAGGACTAGCGGGAGGGCTCGAGCAGTACTTC
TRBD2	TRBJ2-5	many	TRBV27	CASSRTSGPIQETQYF	TGTGCCAGCAGCCGGACTAGCGGCCCCATCCAAGAGACCCAGTACTTC
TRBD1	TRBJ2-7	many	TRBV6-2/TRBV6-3	CASRLDRGRDYEQYF	TGTGCCAGCAGGCTAGACAGGGGTCGAGACTACGAGCAGTACTTC
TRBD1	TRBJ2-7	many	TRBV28	CASSLGRDRAYYEQYF	TGTGCCAGCAGTTTGGGCAGGGACAGGGCCTATTACGAGCAGTACTTC
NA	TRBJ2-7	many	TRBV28	CASSPTAGSSYEQYF	TGTGCCAGCAGTCCCACCGCGGGCAGCTCCTACGAGCAGTACTTC
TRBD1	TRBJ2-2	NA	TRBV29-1	CSVDTGVTGELFF	TGCAGCGTTGATACAGGGGTTACCGGGGAGCTGTTTTTT
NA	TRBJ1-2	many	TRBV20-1	CSAVQGNGYTF	TGCAGTGCTGTACAGGGAAATGGCTACACCTTC
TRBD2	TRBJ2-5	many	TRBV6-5	CASSSGLAGTQETQYF	TGTGCCAGCAGTTCCGGACTAGCGGGGACCCAAGAGACCCAGTACTTC
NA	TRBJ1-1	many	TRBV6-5	CASSYVGEPEAFF	TGTGCCAGCAGTTACGTAGGGGAACCTGAAGCTTTCTTT
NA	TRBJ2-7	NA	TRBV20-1	CSARGMGYSYEQYF	TGCAGTGCTAGAGGAATGGGGTACTCCTACGAGCAGTACTTC
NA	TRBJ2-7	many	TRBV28	CASVKGGLFYEQYF	TGTGCCAGCGTCAAGGGGGGCCTCTTTTACGAGCAGTACTTC
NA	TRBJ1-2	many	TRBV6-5	CASSYGDGYTF	TGTGCCAGCAGTTACGGGGATGGCTACACCTTC
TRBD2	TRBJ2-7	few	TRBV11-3	CANSLPRTSGRVTSGEQYF	TGTGCCAACAGTTTACCCCGGACTAGCGGGAGGGTCACCTCGGGCGAGCAGTACTTC
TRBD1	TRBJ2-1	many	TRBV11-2	CASSRRAQGANNEQFF	TGTGCCAGCAGCCGCCGAGCGCAGGGGGCGAACAATGAGCAGTTCTTC
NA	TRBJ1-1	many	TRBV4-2	CASSQGTGFTEAFF	TGTGCCAGCAGCCAGGGAACAGGGTTCACTGAAGCTTTCTTT
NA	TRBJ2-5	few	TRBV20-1	CSPMVAAVETQYF	TGCAGTCCTATGGTCGCGGCAGTAGAGACCCAGTACTTC
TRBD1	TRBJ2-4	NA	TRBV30	CAWSVPQGNIQYF	TGTGCCTGGAGTGTACCACAGGGGAACATTCAGTACTTC